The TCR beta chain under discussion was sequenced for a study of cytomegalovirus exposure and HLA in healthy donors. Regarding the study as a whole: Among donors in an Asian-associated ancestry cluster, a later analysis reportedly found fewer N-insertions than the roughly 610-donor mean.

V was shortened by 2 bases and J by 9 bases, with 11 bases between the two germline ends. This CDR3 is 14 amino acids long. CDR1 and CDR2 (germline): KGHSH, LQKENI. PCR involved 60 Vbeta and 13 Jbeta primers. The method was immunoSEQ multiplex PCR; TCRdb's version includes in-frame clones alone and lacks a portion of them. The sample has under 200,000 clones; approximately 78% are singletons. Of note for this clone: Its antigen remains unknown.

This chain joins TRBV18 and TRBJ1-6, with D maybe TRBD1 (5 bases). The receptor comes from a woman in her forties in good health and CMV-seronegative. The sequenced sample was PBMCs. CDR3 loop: CASSPGGAGSPLHF. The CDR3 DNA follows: TGTGCCAGCTCACCAGGAGGGGCGGGTTCACCCCTCCACTTT.